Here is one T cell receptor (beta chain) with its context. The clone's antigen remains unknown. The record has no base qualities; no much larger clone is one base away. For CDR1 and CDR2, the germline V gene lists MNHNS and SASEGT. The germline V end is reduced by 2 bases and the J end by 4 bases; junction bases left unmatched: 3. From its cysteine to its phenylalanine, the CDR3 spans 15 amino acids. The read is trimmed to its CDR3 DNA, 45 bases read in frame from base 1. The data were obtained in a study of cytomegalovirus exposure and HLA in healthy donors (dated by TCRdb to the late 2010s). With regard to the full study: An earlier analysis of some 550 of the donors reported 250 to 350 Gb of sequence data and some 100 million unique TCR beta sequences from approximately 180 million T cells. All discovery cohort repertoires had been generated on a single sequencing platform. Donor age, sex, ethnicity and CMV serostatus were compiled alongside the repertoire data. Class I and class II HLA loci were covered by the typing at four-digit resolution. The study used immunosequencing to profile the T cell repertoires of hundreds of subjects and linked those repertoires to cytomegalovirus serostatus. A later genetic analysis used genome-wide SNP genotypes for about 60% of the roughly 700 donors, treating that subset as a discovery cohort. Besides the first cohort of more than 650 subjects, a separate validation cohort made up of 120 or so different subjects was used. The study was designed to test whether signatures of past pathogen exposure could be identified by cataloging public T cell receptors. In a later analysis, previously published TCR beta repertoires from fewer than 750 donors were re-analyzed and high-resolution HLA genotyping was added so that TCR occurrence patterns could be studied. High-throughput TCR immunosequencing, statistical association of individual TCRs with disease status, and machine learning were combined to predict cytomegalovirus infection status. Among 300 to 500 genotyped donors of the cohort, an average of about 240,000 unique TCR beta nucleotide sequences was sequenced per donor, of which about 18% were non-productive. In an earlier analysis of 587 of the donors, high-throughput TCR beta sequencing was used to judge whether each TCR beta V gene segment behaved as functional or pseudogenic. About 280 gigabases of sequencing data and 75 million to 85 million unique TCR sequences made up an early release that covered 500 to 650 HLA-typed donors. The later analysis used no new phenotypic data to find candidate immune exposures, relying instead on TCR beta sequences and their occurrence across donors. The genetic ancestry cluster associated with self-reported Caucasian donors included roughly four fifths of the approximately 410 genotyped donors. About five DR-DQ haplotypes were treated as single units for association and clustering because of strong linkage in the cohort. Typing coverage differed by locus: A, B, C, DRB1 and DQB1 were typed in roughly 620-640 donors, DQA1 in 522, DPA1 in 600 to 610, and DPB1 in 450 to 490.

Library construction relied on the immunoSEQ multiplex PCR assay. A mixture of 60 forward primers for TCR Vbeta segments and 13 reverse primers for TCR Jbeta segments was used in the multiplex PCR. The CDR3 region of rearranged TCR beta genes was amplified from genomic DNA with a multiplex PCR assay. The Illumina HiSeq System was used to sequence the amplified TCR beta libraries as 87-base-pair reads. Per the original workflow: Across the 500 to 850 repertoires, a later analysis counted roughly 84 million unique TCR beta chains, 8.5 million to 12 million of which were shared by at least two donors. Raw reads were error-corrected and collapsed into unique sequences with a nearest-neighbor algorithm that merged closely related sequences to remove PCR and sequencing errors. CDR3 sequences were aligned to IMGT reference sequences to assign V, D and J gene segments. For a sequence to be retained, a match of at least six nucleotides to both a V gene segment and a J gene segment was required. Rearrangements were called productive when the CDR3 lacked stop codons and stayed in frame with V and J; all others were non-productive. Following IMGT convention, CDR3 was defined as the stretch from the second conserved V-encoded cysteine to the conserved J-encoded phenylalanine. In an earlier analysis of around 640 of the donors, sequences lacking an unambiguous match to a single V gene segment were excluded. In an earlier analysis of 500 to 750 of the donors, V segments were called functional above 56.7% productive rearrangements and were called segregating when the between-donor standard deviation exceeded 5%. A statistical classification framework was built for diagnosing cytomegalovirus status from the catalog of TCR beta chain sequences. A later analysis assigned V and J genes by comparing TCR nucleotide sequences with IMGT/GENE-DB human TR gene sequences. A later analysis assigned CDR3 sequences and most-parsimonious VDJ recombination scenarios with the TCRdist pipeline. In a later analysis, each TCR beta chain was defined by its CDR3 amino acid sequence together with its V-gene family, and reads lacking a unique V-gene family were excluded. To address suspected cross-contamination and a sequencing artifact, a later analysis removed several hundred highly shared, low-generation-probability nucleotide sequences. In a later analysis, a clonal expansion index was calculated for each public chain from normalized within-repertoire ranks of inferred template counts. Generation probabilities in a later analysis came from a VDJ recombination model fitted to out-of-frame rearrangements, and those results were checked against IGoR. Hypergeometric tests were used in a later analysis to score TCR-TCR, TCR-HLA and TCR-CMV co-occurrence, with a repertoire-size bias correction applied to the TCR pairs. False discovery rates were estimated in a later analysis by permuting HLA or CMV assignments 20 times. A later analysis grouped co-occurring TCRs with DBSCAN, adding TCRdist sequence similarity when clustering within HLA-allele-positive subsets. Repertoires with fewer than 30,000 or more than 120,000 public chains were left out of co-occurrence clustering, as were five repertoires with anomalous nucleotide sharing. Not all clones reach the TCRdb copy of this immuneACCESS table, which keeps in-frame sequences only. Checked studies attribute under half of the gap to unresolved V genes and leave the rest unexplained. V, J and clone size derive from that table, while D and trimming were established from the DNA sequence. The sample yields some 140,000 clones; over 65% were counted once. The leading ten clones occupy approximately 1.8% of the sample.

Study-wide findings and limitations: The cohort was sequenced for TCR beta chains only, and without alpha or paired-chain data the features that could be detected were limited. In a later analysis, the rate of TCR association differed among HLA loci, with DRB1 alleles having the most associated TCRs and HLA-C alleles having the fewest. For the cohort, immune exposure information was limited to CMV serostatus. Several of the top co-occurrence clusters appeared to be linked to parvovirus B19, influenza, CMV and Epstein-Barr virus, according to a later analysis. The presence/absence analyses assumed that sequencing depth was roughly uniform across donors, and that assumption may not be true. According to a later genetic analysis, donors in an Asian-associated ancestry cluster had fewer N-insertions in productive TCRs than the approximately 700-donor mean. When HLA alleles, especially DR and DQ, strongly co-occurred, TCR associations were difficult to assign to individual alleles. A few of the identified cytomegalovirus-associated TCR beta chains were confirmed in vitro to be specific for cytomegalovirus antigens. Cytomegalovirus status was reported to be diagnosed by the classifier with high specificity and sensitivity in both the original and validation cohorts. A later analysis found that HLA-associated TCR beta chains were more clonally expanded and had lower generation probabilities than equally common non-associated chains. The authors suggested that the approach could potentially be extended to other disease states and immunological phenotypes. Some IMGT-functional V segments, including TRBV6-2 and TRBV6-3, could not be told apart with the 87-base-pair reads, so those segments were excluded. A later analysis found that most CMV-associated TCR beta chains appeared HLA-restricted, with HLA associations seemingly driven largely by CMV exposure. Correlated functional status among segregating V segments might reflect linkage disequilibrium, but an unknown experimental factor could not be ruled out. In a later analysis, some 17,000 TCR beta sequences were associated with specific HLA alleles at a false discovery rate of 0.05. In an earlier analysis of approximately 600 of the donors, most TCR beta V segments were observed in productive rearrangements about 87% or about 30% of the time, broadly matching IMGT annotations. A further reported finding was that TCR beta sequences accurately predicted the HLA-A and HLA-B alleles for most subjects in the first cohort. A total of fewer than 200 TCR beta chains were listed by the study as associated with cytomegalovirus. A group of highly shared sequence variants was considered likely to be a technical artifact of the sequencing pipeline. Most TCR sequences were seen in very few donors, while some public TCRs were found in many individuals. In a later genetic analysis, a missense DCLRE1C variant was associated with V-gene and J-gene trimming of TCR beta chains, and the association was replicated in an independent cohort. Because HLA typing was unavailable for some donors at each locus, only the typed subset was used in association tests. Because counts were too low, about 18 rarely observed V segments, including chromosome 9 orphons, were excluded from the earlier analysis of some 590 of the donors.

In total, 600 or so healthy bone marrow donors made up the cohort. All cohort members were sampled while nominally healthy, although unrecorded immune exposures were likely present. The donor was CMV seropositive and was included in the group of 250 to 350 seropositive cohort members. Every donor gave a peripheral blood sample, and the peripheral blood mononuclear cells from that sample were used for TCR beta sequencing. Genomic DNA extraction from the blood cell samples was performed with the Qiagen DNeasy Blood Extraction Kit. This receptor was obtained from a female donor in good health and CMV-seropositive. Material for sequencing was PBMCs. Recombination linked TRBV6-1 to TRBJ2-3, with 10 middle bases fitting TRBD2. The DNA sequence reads TGTGCCAGCAGTGAACCTAGCGGGAGCCCAGATACGCAGTATTTT. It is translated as CASSEPSGSPDTQYF.